This record concerns one T cell receptor beta chain sequence. In the original analysis: Reference gene primers were amplified, and this amplification served to estimate nucleated cell counts. Sequencing was performed with immunoSEQ multiplex PCR; in TCRdb, only in-frame clones are kept and a portion is missing. V and J calls and clone size follow that table, whereas D and trimming were derived from the DNA. The sample lists roughly 270,000 clones; 88% were seen once. This sample was taken from a study of blood T cell repertoires in COVID-19. Study at large: Some COVID-19 samples were acute and others convalescent; all came from the United States, Italy and Spain. The cDNA or gDNA used as material had been derived from T cells, B-cell-depleted T cells, or PBMCs.

The source is a man younger than 35 with active or convalescent COVID-19. The sample taken for sequencing was peripheral blood.

DNA of the CDR3: TGTGCCAGCGGATGGAGCGCTGAAGCTTTCTTT. Protein sequence: CASGWSAEAFF. The gene calls are TRBV12-3 or TRBV12-4 and TRBJ1-1; D not certain. The germline V and J ends were trimmed by 8 bases and 6 bases, with 10 bases remaining between them. The length of the CDR3 is 11 residues.